Sequencing of this T cell receptor beta chain was carried out in a study of T cells in Graves' hyperthyroidism and ophthalmopathy. Authors of the study amplified TCR beta CDR3 regions from RNA transcripts. HTBI primers were employed in a first-round RT-PCR of the TCR CDR3. TCRdb reprocessed the multiplex PCR reads with MiXCR, giving one entry per CDR3 protein. The top ten hold roughly 8.5% of the sample, which has some 270,000 distinct CDR3 sequences, roughly 14% seen once. This clonotype was seen repeatedly, ten times or more. The study based diagnoses on clinical symptoms, serum thyroxine and TRAb, thyroid ultrasound and orbital computed tomography. CDR3 size: 13 residues. The germline V gene has CDR1 SGHTA and CDR2 FQGTGA. The V end lost 3 bases, the J end lost 3 bases, and 9 bases lay between the germline ends.

The clonotype comes from a young woman with Graves' hyperthyroidism that later progressed to Graves' ophthalmopathy. V usage is TRBV7-3 and J usage is TRBJ2-7; D is unresolved. The source material was blood. CDR3 bases: TGTGCCAGCAGCTTTGGTCTGAACTACGAGCAGTACTTC. The encoded protein is CASSFGLNYEQYF.